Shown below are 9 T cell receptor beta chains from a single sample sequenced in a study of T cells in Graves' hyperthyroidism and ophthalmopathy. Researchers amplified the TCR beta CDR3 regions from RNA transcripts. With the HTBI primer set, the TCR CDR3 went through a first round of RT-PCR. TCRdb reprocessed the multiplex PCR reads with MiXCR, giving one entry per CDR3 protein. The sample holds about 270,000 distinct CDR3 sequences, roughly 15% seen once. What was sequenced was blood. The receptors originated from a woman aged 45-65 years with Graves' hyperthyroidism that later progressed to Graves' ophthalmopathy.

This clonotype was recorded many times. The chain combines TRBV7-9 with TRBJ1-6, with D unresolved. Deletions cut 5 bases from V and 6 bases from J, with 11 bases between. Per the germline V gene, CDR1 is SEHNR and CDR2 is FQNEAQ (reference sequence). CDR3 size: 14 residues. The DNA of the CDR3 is TGTGCCAGCAGCCCCAGTGATCCTAATTCACCCCTCCACTTT. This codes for CASSPSDPNSPLHF.

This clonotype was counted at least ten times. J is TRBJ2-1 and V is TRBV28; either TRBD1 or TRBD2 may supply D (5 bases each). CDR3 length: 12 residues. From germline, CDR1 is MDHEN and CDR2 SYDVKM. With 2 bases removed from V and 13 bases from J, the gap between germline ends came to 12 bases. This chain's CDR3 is CASSLGGNNQFF. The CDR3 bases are TGTGCCAGCAGTTTAGGGGGAAATAATCAGTTCTTC.

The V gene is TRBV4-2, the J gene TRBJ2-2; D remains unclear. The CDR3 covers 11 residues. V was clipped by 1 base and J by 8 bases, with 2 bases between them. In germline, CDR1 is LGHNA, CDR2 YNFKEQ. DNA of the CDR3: TGTGCCAGCAGCCAAGCTGGGGAGCTGTTTTTT. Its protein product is CASSQAGELFF.

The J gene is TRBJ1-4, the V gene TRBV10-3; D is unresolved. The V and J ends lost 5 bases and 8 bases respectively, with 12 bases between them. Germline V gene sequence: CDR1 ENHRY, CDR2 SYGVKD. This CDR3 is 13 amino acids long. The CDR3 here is CAISPSGTEKLFF. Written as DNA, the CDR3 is TGTGCCATCAGTCCGTCGGGCACGGAAAAACTGTTTTTT.

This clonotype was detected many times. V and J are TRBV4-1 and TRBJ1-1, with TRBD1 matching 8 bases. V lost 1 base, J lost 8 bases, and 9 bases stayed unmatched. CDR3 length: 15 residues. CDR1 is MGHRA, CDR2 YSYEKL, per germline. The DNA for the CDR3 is TGCGCCAGCAGCCAAGTATATCCGAGACAGGGGGAAGCTTTCTTT. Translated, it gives CASSQVYPRQGEAFF.

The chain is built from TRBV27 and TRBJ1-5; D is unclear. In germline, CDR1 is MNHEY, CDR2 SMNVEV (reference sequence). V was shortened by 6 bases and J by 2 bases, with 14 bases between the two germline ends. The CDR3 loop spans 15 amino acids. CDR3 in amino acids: CASSPILVGNQPQHF. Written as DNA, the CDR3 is TGTGCCAGCAGCCCAATCCTCGTGGGCAATCAGCCCCAGCATTTT.

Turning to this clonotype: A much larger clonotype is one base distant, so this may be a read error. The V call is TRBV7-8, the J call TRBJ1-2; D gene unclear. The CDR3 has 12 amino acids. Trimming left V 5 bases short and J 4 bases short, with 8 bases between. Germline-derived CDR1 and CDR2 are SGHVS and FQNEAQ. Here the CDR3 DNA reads TGTGCCAGCAGCGATGACGGCTATGGCTACACCTTC. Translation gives CASSDDGYGYTF.

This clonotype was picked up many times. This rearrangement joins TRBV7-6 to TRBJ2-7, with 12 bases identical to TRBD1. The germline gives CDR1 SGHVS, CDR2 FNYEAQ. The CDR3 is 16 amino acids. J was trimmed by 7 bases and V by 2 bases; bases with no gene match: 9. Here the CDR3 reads CASSLSGTGGREEQYF. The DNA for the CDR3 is TGTGCCAGCAGCTTATCCGGGACAGGGGGCCGGGAGGAGCAGTACTTC.

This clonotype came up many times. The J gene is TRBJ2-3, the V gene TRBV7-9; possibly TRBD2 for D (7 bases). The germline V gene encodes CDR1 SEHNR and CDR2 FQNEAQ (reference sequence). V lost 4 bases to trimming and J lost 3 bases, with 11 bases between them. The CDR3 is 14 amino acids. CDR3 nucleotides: TGTGCCAGCAGCTCGAAGGGGGGGACAGATACGCAGTATTTT. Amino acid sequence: CASSSKGGTDTQYF.